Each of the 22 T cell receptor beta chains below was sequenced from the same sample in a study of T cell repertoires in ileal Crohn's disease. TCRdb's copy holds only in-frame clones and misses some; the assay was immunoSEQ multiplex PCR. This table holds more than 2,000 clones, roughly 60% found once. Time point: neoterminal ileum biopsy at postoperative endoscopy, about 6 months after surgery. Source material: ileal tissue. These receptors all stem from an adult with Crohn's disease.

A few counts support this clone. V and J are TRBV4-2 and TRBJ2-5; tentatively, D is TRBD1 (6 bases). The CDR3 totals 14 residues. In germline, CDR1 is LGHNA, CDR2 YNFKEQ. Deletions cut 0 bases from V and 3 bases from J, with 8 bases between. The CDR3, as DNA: TGTGCCAGCAGCCAAGACACAGGGAAAGAGACCCAGTACTTC. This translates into CASSQDTGKETQYF.

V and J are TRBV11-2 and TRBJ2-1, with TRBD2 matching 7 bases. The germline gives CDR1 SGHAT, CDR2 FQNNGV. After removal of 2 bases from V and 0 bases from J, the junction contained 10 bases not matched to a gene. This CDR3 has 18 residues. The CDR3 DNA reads TGTGCCAGCAGCTTAACCCCCCCGGGGGAGGGCTCCTACAATGAGCAGTTCTTC. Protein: CASSLTPPGEGSYNEQFF.

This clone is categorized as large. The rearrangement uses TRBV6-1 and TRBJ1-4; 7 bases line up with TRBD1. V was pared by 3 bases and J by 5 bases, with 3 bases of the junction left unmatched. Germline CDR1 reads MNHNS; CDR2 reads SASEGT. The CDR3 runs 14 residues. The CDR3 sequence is CASSDGTANEKLFF. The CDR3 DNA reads TGTGCCAGCAGTGACGGGACAGCAAATGAAAAACTGTTTTTT.

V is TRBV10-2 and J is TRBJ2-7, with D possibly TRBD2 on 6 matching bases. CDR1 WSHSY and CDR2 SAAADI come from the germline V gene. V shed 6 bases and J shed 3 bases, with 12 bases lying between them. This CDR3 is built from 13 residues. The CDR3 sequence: CASRAGTVYEQYF. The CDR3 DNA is TGCGCCAGCAGAGCCGGGACTGTCTACGAGCAGTACTTC.

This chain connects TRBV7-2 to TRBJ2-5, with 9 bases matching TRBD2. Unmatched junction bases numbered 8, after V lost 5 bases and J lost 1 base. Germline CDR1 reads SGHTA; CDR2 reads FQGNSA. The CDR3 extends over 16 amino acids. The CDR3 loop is CASSPGSGGPQETQYF. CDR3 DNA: TGTGCCAGCAGCCCCGGTAGCGGGGGACCCCAAGAGACCCAGTACTTC. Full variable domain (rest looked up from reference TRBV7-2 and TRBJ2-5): GAGVSQSPSNKVTEKGKDVELRCDPISGHTALYWYRQSLGQGLEFLIYFQGNSAPDKSGLPSDRFSAERTGGSVSTLTIQRTQQEDSAVYLCASSPGSGGPQETQYFGPGTRLLVL.

CDR3 bases: TGTGCCAGCAGCTTAAGGGGTAAAAGGGGACTCCAGGAGCAGTACTTC. This codes for CASSLRGKRGLQEQYF. This chain connects TRBV11-2 to TRBJ2-7, with D possibly TRBD2 on 6 matching bases. V lost 2 bases, J lost 7 bases, and 21 bases lay in between. This CDR3 spans 16 amino acids. Per germline, CDR1 SGHAT and CDR2 FQNNGV.

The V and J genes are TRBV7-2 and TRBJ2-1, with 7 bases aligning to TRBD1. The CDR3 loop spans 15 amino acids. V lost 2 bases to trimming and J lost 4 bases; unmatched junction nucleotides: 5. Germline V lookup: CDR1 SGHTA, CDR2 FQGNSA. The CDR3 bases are TGTGCCAGCAGCTTATGGGCAGGGGGTTACAATGAGCAGTTCTTC. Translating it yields CASSLWAGGYNEQFF.

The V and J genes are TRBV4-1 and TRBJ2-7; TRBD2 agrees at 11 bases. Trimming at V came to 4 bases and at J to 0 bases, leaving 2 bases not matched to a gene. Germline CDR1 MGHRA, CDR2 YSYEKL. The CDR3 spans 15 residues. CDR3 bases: TGCGCCAGCAGCCTCGGGACTAGCGGCTCCTACGAGCAGTACTTC. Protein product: CASSLGTSGSYEQYF.

The CDR3, as DNA: TGCGCCAGCAGGGGGCTCGGCGGGGAGCTGTTTTTT. Its translation: CASRGLGGELFF. The chain combines TRBV4-1 with TRBJ2-2, with D possibly matching TRBD1 (5 bases). This CDR3 is built from 12 residues. The germline V and J ends were trimmed by 6 bases and 7 bases, with 9 bases remaining between them. In germline, CDR1 is MGHRA, CDR2 YSYEKL.

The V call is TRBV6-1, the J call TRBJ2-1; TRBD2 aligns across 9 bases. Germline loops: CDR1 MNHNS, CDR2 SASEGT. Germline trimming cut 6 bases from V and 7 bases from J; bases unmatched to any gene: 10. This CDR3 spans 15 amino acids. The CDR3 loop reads CASSRRGGGGNEQFF. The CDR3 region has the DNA TGTGCCAGCAGCCGCCGAGGCGGGGGGGGTAATGAGCAGTTCTTC.

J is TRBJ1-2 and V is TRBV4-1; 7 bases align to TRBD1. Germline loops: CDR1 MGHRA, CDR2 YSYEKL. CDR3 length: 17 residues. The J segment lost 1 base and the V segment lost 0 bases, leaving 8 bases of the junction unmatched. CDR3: CASSQDRGQGVNYGYTF. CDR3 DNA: TGCGCCAGCAGCCAAGATCGGGGCCAGGGGGTTAACTATGGCTACACCTTC.

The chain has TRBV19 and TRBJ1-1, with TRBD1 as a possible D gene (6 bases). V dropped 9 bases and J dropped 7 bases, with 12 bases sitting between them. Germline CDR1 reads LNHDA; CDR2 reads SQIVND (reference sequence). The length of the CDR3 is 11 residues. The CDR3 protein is CASQGYGEAFF. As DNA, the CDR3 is TGTGCCAGCCAGGGGTATGGTGAAGCTTTCTTT. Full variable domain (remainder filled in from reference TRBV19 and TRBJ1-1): DGGITQSPKYLFRKEGQNVTLSCEQNLNHDAMYWYRQDPGQGLRLIYYSQIVNDFQKGDIAEGYSVSREKKESFPLTVTSAQKNPTAFYLCASQGYGEAFFGQGTRLTVV.

The CDR3 bases are TGCGCCAGCAGCCAAGTTTTTACAGGTAGCGAAAAACTGTTTTTT. Translation gives CASSQVFTGSEKLFF. The V gene is TRBV4-1, the J gene TRBJ1-4; TRBD1 might be the D (5 bases). Trimming pared 1 base from V and 8 bases from J, leaving 14 bases between. Germline V gene sequence: CDR1 MGHRA, CDR2 YSYEKL. CDR3 length: 15 amino acids.

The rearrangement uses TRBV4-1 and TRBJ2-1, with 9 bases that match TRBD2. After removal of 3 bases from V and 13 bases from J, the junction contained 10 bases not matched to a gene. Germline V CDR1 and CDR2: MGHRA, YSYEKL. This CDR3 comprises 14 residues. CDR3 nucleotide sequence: TGCGCCAGCAGCCACCGTAGCGGGAGCCCTGGACAGTTCTTC. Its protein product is CASSHRSGSPGQFF.

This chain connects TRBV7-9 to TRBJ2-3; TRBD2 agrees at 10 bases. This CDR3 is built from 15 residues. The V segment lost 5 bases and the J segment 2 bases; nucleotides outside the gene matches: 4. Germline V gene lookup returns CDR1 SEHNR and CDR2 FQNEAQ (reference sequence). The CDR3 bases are TGTGCCAGCAGCGCTACTAGCGGGGACACAGATACGCAGTATTTT. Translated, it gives CASSATSGDTDTQYF.

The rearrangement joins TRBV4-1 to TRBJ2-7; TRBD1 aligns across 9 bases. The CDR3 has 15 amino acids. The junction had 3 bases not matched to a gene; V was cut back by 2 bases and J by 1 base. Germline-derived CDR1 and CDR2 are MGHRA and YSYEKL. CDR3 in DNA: TGCGCCAGCAGCCAAATGGGACAGGGTTCCTACGAGCAGTACTTC. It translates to CASSQMGQGSYEQYF.

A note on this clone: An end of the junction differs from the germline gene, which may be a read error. In nucleotides, the CDR3 is TGTGCCAGCTCAGCTGAGGCGGGGCTTGGCCACACCTTC. It codes for CASSAEAGLGHTF. This rearrangement joins TRBV18 to TRBJ1-2; TRBD1 is a possible D gene (5 bases). CDR1 is KGHSH and CDR2 is LQKENI in the germline V gene. This CDR3 has 13 residues.

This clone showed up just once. The CDR3 spells CASSIDLAGGTDTQYF. The CDR3 bases are TGTGCCAGTAGTATAGATCTAGCGGGGGGAACAGATACGCAGTATTTT. The chain is built from TRBV19 and TRBJ2-3, with TRBD2 matching over 11 bases. V lost 0 bases, J lost 3 bases, and 2 bases stayed unmatched. The CDR3 totals 16 residues. The V gene's germline CDR1 is LNHDA and CDR2 SQIVND (reference sequence).

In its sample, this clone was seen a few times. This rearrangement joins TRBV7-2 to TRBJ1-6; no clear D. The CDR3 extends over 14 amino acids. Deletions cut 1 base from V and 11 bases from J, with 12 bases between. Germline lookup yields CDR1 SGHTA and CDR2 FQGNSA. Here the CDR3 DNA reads TGTGCCAGCAGCTTAGGATTGGCCGGGGCACCCCTCCACTTT. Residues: CASSLGLAGAPLHF.

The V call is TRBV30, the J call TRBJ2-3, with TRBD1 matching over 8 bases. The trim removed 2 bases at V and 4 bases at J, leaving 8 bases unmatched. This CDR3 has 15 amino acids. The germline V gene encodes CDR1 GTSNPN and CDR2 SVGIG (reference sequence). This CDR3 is CAWSRETGVPDTQYF. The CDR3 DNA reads TGTGCCTGGAGTCGGGAGACAGGGGTCCCAGATACGCAGTATTTT.

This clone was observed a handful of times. This chain's CDR3 is CASLSAGGSYNEQFF. For the CDR3, the DNA is TGTGCCAGCCTGTCCGCGGGGGGTTCTTACAATGAGCAGTTCTTC. V usage is TRBV28 and J usage is TRBJ2-1; 8 nucleotides line up with TRBD2. CDR1 MDHEN and CDR2 SYDVKM come from the germline V gene. The CDR3 consists of 15 residues. J gave up 4 bases and V 8 bases, and 10 bases lay outside the gene matches. Variable domain in full (rest from reference TRBV28 and TRBJ2-1): DVKVTQSSRYLVKRTGEKVFLECVQDMDHENMFWYRQDPGLGLRLIYFSYDVKMKEKGDIPEGYSVSREKKERFSLILESASTNQTSMYLCASLSAGGSYNEQFFGPGTRLTVL.

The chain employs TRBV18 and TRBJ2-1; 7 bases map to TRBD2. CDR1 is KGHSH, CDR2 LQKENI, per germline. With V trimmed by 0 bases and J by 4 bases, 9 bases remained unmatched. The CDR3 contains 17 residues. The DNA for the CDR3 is TGTGCCAGCTCACCACCGGTCGAGCGGGGAAGGTACAATGAGCAGTTCTTC. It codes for CASSPPVERGRYNEQFF.